This note documents a single TCR beta chain sequence. Its target is not known. This entry comes from a study of blood T cells in healthy people across ages. General observations from the study: Leaving the PBMCs unsorted stopped any conclusive comparison of naive versus antigen-experienced cells.

J lost 9 bases, V lost 7 bases, and 13 bases had no gene match. The CDR3 contains 15 residues. Germline CDR1 and CDR2: SNHLY and FYNNEI. Sample-barcoded 5' priming and a J-beta primer mix drove a second PCR of roughly 6 to 12 cycles. Each cDNA molecule carried a tag from a template-switch adaptor that contained 12 random nucleotides. TCRdb itself ran the 5' RACE reads through MiXCR, one entry per CDR3 protein. Counted here are more than 650,000 distinct CDR3 sequences, about 53% occurring once; the ten biggest clones make up under 50%. Every sample had a minimum of 6 million PBMCs isolated. The total RNA that was extracted per sample amounted to at least 5 micrograms.

This chain links TRBV2 with TRBJ2-1; 9 bases agree with TRBD2. This receptor was obtained from a man older than 75 in good health. Sequences were obtained from blood. CDR3 amino acids: CASKYAGGPRAEQFF. The DNA of the CDR3 is TGTGCCAGCAAGTATGCGGGAGGGCCTAGGGCTGAGCAGTTCTTC.